Below, 25 T cell receptor beta chains from the same sample are listed, as sequenced in a study of STAT5B mutations in CD4+ large granular lymphocyte leukemia. Profiled with immunoSEQ multiplex PCR; TCRdb holds only in-frame clones, not every one. This table has 30,000 or so clones, approximately 84% appearing once. Sequencing used CD4+ T cells from blood buffy coats. These receptors were taken from a human donor in good health.

This sequence joins TRBV9 and TRBJ2-3; 9 bases align to TRBD2. The V gene end was trimmed by 3 bases and the J gene end by 4 bases; junction bases not matched to a gene: 3. The germline CDR1 and CDR2 sequences are SGDLS and YYNGEE. There are 14 residues in the CDR3. The CDR3 DNA reads TGTGCCAGCAGCGGAGCGGGGGGCCCAGATACGCAGTATTTT. The encoded protein is CASSGAGGPDTQYF.

The chain has TRBV11-1 and TRBJ2-5; 11 bases are a match to TRBD1. The CDR3 totals 15 residues. Germline-derived CDR1 and CDR2 are SGHAT and FQDESV (reference sequence). With V trimmed by 5 bases and J by 2 bases, 4 bases remained unmatched. The CDR3 here is CASSGRDRGQETQYF. CDR3 coding DNA: TGTGCCAGCAGCGGACGGGACAGGGGGCAAGAGACCCAGTACTTC.

This chain links TRBV2 with TRBJ2-2; D is ambiguous. The V gene's germline CDR1 is SNHLY and CDR2 FYNNEI. The germline V and J ends were trimmed by 2 bases and 2 bases, with 6 bases remaining between them. The CDR3 is 14 residues long. DNA for the CDR3: TGTGCCAGCAGTGAATATCTTAACACCGGGGAGCTGTTTTTT. Translating gives CASSEYLNTGELFF. The full variable domain, in which reference TRBV2 and TRBJ2-2 provide the parts outside the CDR3, is EPEVTQTPSHQVTQMGQEVILRCVPISNHLYFYWYRQILGQKVEFLVSFYNNEISEKSEIFDDQFSVERPDGSNFTLKIRSTKLEDSAMYFCASSEYLNTGELFFGEGSRLTVL.

In this sample, this clone turned up a few times. The chain joins TRBV5-1 to TRBJ2-2, with 11 bases fitting TRBD2. Germline V CDR1 and CDR2: SGHRS, YFSETQ. Trimming took 4 bases from V and 6 from J; bases not matched to a gene: 8. CDR3 length: 16 amino acids. The CDR3 region has the DNA TGCGCCAGCAGCCAAACTCCGGGACTAGCGGCCGGGGAGCTGTTTTTT. Translated, it gives CASSQTPGLAAGELFF.

The chain couples TRBV7-8 to TRBJ1-1; unclear D gene. The V end lost 5 bases, the J end lost 6 bases, and 10 bases lay between the germline ends. Germline V lookup: CDR1 SGHVS, CDR2 FQNEAQ. The CDR3 runs 12 residues. This chain's CDR3 is CASSPTEAEAFF. DNA of the CDR3: TGTGCCAGCAGCCCCACGGAAGCTGAAGCTTTCTTT.

The chain couples TRBV28 to TRBJ1-4; D unresolved. Trimming removed 7 bases at V and 5 bases at J, with 8 bases between. Germline CDR1 MDHEN, CDR2 SYDVKM. The CDR3 covers 12 residues. CDR3 nucleotides: TGTGCCAGCAAGAGTGGAAATGAAAAACTGTTTTTT. Protein sequence: CASKSGNEKLFF.

This clone was picked up a small number of times. The chain recombines TRBV9 with TRBJ1-1; 7 bases agree with TRBD1. V was pared by 0 bases and J by 7 bases, with 9 bases of the junction left unmatched. The CDR3 has 15 amino acids. From germline, CDR1 is SGDLS and CDR2 YYNGEE. DNA for the CDR3: TGTGCCAGCAGCGTAGTGTCAGGGGGGTATGATGAAGCTTTCTTT. Amino acids: CASSVVSGGYDEAFF. Drawing the rest from reference TRBV9 and TRBJ1-1, the complete variable domain is DSGVTQTPKHLITATGQRVTLRCSPRSGDLSVYWYQQSLDQGLQFLIQYYNGEERAKGNILERFSAQQFPDLHSELNLSSLELGDSALYFCASSVVSGGYDEAFFGQGTRLTVV.

This chain uses TRBV10-3 with TRBJ2-3; TRBD2 agrees at 11 bases. CDR1 and CDR2 (germline): ENHRY, SYGVKD. The CDR3 sequence is 17 residues long. Unmatched junction bases numbered 16, after V lost 11 bases and J lost 3 bases. The CDR3 DNA reads as TGTGCCGTCCAAAAGGGTAGCGGGGGGGCCGGGACAGATACGCAGTATTTT. Amino acids: CAVQKGSGGAGTDTQYF.

The genes are TRBV11-2 and TRBJ1-4, with unresolved D. V was shortened by 2 bases and J by 4 bases, with 8 bases between the two germline ends. This CDR3 has 14 amino acids. In germline, CDR1 is SGHAT, CDR2 FQNNGV. CDR3 bases: TGTGCCAGCAGCTTACGGCAGGTTAATGAAAAACTGTTTTTT. It specifies CASSLRQVNEKLFF.

This chain joins TRBV6-5 and TRBJ2-3; D is uncertain. This CDR3 is built from 14 residues. The V end was cut by 5 bases, the J end by 2 bases, with 11 bases between. Germline loops: CDR1 MNHEY, CDR2 SVGAGI. The CDR3 nucleotides are TGTGCCAGCAGTCCCTGGACCTTCACAGATACGCAGTATTTT. It is translated as CASSPWTFTDTQYF.

This clone was counted between two and nine times. This chain uses TRBV28 with TRBJ1-2; 7 nucleotides line up with TRBD1. The CDR3 length is 12 residues. Germline loops: CDR1 MDHEN, CDR2 SYDVKM. V dropped 3 bases and J dropped 8; count of bases not matched to a gene: 3. The CDR3 is CASSLTGTGYTF. CDR3 nucleotides: TGTGCCAGCAGTTTGACAGGGACCGGCTACACCTTC.

V gene TRBV4-2 combines with J gene TRBJ2-7; the match to TRBD2 covers 8 bases. The junction had 9 bases not matched to a gene; V was cut back by 4 bases and J by 4 bases. Per germline, CDR1 LGHNA and CDR2 YNFKEQ. The CDR3 spans 15 residues. This CDR3 is CASSPPGRAQYEQYF. The DNA for the CDR3 is TGTGCCAGCAGCCCCCCCGGGAGGGCCCAGTACGAGCAGTACTTC.

The V and J genes are TRBV7-6 and TRBJ2-7, with 7 nucleotides matching TRBD1. With V trimmed by 4 bases and J by 2 bases, 5 bases remained unmatched. This CDR3 is 14 amino acids long. Germline assignment: CDR1 SGHVS and CDR2 FNYEAQ. The CDR3 protein is CASSSRDRAYEQYF. The CDR3 nucleotides are TGTGCCAGCAGCTCTCGGGACAGAGCCTACGAGCAGTACTTC.

The chain recombines TRBV5-1 with TRBJ2-5; D unresolved. CDR1 is SGHRS, CDR2 YFSETQ, per germline. The V gene lost 4 bases and the J gene lost 4 bases, with 8 bases spanning the gap. The CDR3 length is 12 residues. CDR3 region: CASSPAGETQYF. CDR3 in DNA: TGCGCCAGCAGCCCCGCCGGAGAGACCCAGTACTTC.

CDR3 loop: CASSEGTGASNTGELFF. DNA for the CDR3: TGCGCCAGCAGCGAAGGGACAGGGGCGTCGAACACCGGGGAGCTGTTTTTT. The chain employs TRBV5-1 and TRBJ2-2, with 10 bases aligning to TRBD1. Germline V lookup: CDR1 SGHRS, CDR2 YFSETQ. The CDR3 length is 17 residues. V gave up 4 bases and J gave up 0 bases; unmatched junction bases: 6.

The chain carries TRBV5-1 and TRBJ2-3, with TRBD2 matching 10 bases. J was trimmed by 4 bases and V by 2 bases; bases with no gene match: 7. The CDR3 is 16 amino acids. The germline CDR1 and CDR2 sequences are SGHRS and YFSETQ. For the CDR3, the DNA is TGCGCCAGCAGCTTAGTTCTAGCGGGGGCCGCAGATACGCAGTATTTT. Amino acid sequence: CASSLVLAGAADTQYF.

This clone was found a few times. The genes are TRBV19 and TRBJ1-5, with 7 bases aligning to TRBD1. V lost 11 bases and J lost 6; bases outside the gene matches: 10. The CDR3 length is 13 residues. The germline V gene encodes CDR1 LNHDA and CDR2 SQIVND (reference sequence). CDR3 in DNA: TGTGCCGTACAAAGACAGGGTGGTCAGCCCCAGCATTTT. Translating gives CAVQRQGGQPQHF.

The V and J genes are TRBV21-1 and TRBJ2-5; TRBD1 is the table's D call and was not checked against the DNA. TRBV21-1 is a pseudogene locus. CDR3 length: 15 amino acids. The CDR3 coding sequence is TGTGCCATCTACCACAGGGACAGGGGGTTGGAGACCCAGTACTTC. Protein: CAIYHRDRGLETQYF.

The J gene is TRBJ1-2, the V gene TRBV18; D remains ambiguous. CDR1 and CDR2 (germline): KGHSH, LQKENI. The length of the CDR3 is 12 residues. Trimming removed 1 base from V and 6 bases from J, with 6 bases in between. CDR3 DNA sequence: TGTGCCAGCTCACCACGAGAGGATGGCTACACCTTC. Protein: CASSPREDGYTF.

This chain links TRBV29-1 with TRBJ1-1; a possible D gene is TRBD1 (6 bases). The germline gives CDR1 SQVTM, CDR2 ANQGSEA. Between the trimmed V and J ends, which lost 5 bases and 1 base, there was a span of 11 bases. This CDR3 is built from 13 residues. The CDR3 region has the DNA TGCAGCGTTAACAGGGCGACGAACACTGAAGCTTTCTTT. Its protein is CSVNRATNTEAFF.

The chain has TRBV7-2 and TRBJ1-2, with D hard to call. V lost 1 base and J 4 bases, leaving 7 bases between the germline ends. Germline CDR1 reads SGHTA; CDR2 reads FQGNSA. The CDR3 runs to 13 residues. CDR3 sequence reads: CASSLGPTYGYTF. For the CDR3, the DNA is TGTGCCAGCAGCTTAGGGCCAACCTATGGCTACACCTTC.

This clone was picked up one time. The chain has TRBV7-9 and TRBJ1-1; no firm D call. The ends were cut back, 5 bases at V and 3 bases at J, with 10 bases in the middle. CDR1 and CDR2 (germline): SEHNR, FQNEAQ (reference sequence). CDR3 length: 13 residues. CDR3: CASSSVGDTEAFF. CDR3 nucleotide sequence: TGTGCCAGCAGCAGCGTTGGGGACACTGAAGCTTTCTTT. The full variable domain, completed using reference TRBV7-9 and TRBJ1-1, is DTGVSQNPRHKITKRGQNVTFRCDPISEHNRLYWYRQTLGQGPEFLTYFQNEAQLEKSRLLSDRFSAERPKGSFSTLEIQRTEQGDSAMYLCASSSVGDTEAFFGQGTRLTVV.

The rearrangement joins TRBV28 to TRBJ1-1; possibly TRBD1 for D (6 bases). CDR1 MDHEN and CDR2 SYDVKM come from the germline V gene. Deletions cut 3 bases from V and 2 bases from J, with 10 bases between. CDR3 length: 14 amino acids. CDR3 sequence: CASSLAGANTEAFF. The CDR3 nucleotides are TGTGCCAGCAGTTTGGCAGGGGCAAACACTGAAGCTTTCTTT.

V usage is TRBV7-2 and J usage is TRBJ1-1, with D tentatively TRBD1 (6 bases). CDR3 length: 16 amino acids. Per germline, CDR1 SGHTA and CDR2 FQGNSA. V lost 5 bases and J lost 4, with 20 bases in between. For the CDR3, the DNA is TGTGCCAGCAGCGCACACCACACAGGGAGGGGCACTGAAGCTTTCTTT. This encodes CASSAHHTGRGTEAFF.

V is TRBV28 and J is TRBJ1-4; D might be TRBD1 (5 bases). V was trimmed by 4 bases and J by 6 bases, leaving 9 bases between them. This CDR3 has 13 residues. Germline loops: CDR1 MDHEN, CDR2 SYDVKM. The CDR3 DNA reads as TGTGCCAGCAGTTCCGGGGCCGATGAAAAACTGTTTTTT. The encoded protein is CASSSGADEKLFF.